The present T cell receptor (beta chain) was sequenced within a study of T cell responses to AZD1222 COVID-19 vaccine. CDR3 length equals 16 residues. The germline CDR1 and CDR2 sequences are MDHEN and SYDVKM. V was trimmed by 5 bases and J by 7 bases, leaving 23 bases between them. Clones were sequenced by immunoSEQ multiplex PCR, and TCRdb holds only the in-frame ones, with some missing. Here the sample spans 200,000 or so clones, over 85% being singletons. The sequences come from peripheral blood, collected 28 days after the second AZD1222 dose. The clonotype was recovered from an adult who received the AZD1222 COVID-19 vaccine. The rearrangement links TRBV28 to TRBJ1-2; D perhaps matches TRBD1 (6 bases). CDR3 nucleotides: TGTGCCAGCAGTCAAGGGGGAGATAGGGATTTCCCTGGCTACACCTTC. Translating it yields CASSQGGDRDFPGYTF.